This T cell receptor (beta chain) was sequenced in a study of identical twins. Study findings and constraints: Sequences that were beta out-of-frame showed weaker excess twin sharing.

After removal of 6 bases from V and 1 base from J, the junction contained 4 bases not matched to a gene. The CDR3 totals 14 residues. With template switching, a universal primer site was added, and the cDNA carried unique molecular identifiers. TCRdb ran MiXCR on the 5' RACE reads and lists one entry per CDR3 protein. The sample records more than 400,000 distinct CDR3 sequences, approximately 16% being singletons. Comment on this clonotype: Its matching antigen is unknown.

This sample was also put to use in a study of yellow fever vaccine responses in identical twins.

The chain joins TRBV12-3 or TRBV12-4 to TRBJ2-3, with TRBD1 matching over 7 bases. This receptor was obtained from a woman younger than 30 in good health. The sequencing sample was made of CD4+ T cells sorted from blood. CDR3 protein: CASRYRGRTDTQYF. The CDR3 DNA reads TGTGCCAGCAGATACAGGGGACGCACAGATACGCAGTATTTT.